The next 3 T cell receptor beta chains were all read from a single sample in a study of blood T cell repertoires in COVID-19. The assay was immunoSEQ multiplex PCR, and TCRdb's table has in-frame clones only and misses some. The table has roughly 250,000 clones, around four fifths seen once; the top ten hold 9.5% to 15%. The sequenced sample consisted of peripheral blood. The receptor source for this set is a woman between 55 and 75 years old with active or convalescent COVID-19.

J is TRBJ1-1 and V is TRBV10-3; 8 nucleotides align to TRBD1. This CDR3 contains 14 residues. V shed 6 bases and J 4 bases; nucleotides not matched to a gene: 7. The germline CDR1 and CDR2 sequences are ENHRY and SYGVKD. CDR3 nucleotide sequence: TGTGCCATCAGCCCGGACAGGGTGGGCACTGAAGCTTTCTTT. Protein sequence: CAISPDRVGTEAFF.

V gene TRBV9 combines with J gene TRBJ1-6; maybe TRBD1 (5 bases). Trimming shortened V by 0 bases and J by 7 bases, and 11 bases separated the two germline ends. Germline V gene data show CDR1 as SGDLS and CDR2 as YYNGEE. This CDR3 region has 15 residues. CDR3 region: CASSVVDSQNSPLHF. The CDR3 DNA is TGTGCCAGCAGCGTAGTTGACAGTCAAAATTCACCCCTCCACTTT.

V and J are TRBV5-6 and TRBJ2-7; D call uncertain. V was pared by 2 bases and J by 0 bases, with 6 bases between. The germline gives CDR1 SGHDT, CDR2 YYEEEE. The CDR3 runs to 13 residues. CDR3 amino acids: CASSFQFSYEQYF. DNA of the CDR3: TGTGCCAGCAGCTTTCAATTCTCCTACGAGCAGTACTTC.